The 23 T cell receptor beta chains below were found in one sample sequenced in a study of OX40 agonist ivuxolimab in advanced cancers. Clones were sequenced by immunoSEQ multiplex PCR, and TCRdb holds only the in-frame ones, with some missing. The sample consists of 48,000 or so clones, more than 75% of them appearing once. Sample: CD4+ or CD8+ T cells sorted from blood, taken in a trial of the OX40 agonist ivuxolimab. Every receptor here comes from an adult with an advanced solid tumor such as melanoma, head and neck, liver or kidney cancer.

The chain combines TRBV13 with TRBJ2-3, with TRBD1 matching 7 bases. Germline lookup yields CDR1 PRHDT and CDR2 FYEKMQ (reference sequence). With 1 base clipped from V and 4 bases from J, the junction kept 2 bases outside the gene matches. This CDR3 is 14 amino acids long. The CDR3 DNA reads as TGTGCCAGCAGCTTAGTCAGGGGGTCAGATACGCAGTATTTT. This gives the protein CASSLVRGSDTQYF.

The chain employs TRBV19 and TRBJ2-4; TRBD1 matches at 10 bases. CDR1 and CDR2 (germline): LNHDA, SQIVND (reference sequence). The CDR3 sequence is 13 residues long. J was trimmed by 8 bases and V by 6 bases; bases with no gene match: 4. CDR3 sequence (DNA): TGTGCCAGTAGCCGACAGGGGGCGGACATTCAGTACTTC. Its protein product is CASSRQGADIQYF.

Only one count was recorded for this clone. CDR3 residues: CASSDSSSSYEQYF. Here the CDR3 DNA reads TGTGCCAGCAGTGACAGTTCGAGCTCCTACGAGCAGTACTTC. The chain employs TRBV28 and TRBJ2-7; possible D gene TRBD1, 5 bases. In germline, CDR1 is MDHEN, CDR2 SYDVKM. Trimming took off 5 bases at V and 0 bases at J, with 11 bases between the two ends. CDR3 size: 14 residues.

The V call is TRBV7-9, the J call TRBJ2-5, with D perhaps matching TRBD2 (5 bases). Germline V lookup: CDR1 SEHNR, CDR2 FQNEAQ (reference sequence). CDR3 length: 13 amino acids. Trimming removed 8 bases from V and 1 base from J, with 11 bases in between. CDR3 loop: CASARGAQETQYF. DNA for the CDR3: TGTGCCAGCGCCCGGGGTGCCCAAGAGACCCAGTACTTC.

The genes are TRBV11-2 and TRBJ2-1; 7 bases fit TRBD1. The CDR3 runs to 16 residues. The V and J ends lost 1 base and 0 bases, in that order; junction bases with no gene match: 3. CDR1 SGHAT and CDR2 FQNNGV come from the germline V gene. CDR3 sequence (DNA): TGTGCCAGCAGCTTAGTTTGGGACAGCTCCTACAATGAGCAGTTCTTC. The encoded protein is CASSLVWDSSYNEQFF.

Note on this clone: The germline gene is not matched at one end of the junction; a read error may be the cause. The V gene is TRBV6-5, the J gene TRBJ1-2; D possibly corresponds to TRBD1 (5 bases). The CDR3 length is 14 residues. Germline-derived CDR1 and CDR2 are MNHEY and SVGAGI. The CDR3 DNA reads TGTGCCAGCAGTAACTCCAACCCAGGGAATGGCTACACCTTC. Its translation is CASSNSNPGNGYTF.

The chain couples TRBV5-4 to TRBJ2-5, with 7 bases aligning to TRBD1. V lost 4 bases, J lost 2 bases, and 2 bases stayed unmatched. The germline CDR1 and CDR2 sequences are SGHNT and YYREEE (reference sequence). The CDR3 extends over 13 amino acids. CDR3 in DNA: TGTGCCAGCAGCCGGGACAGTCAAGAGACCCAGTACTTC. This gives the protein CASSRDSQETQYF.

The chain has TRBV5-1 and TRBJ1-1; 9 nucleotides match TRBD1. The CDR3 is 13 amino acids. Unmatched junction bases numbered 3, after V lost 4 bases and J lost 5 bases. Germline V gives CDR1 SGHRS, CDR2 YFSETQ. In nucleotides, the CDR3 is TGCGCCAGCAGCACCGGGACAGGGACTGAAGCTTTCTTT. This gives the protein CASSTGTGTEAFF.

The chain uses TRBV9 and TRBJ2-1; no definite D call. The V end was cut by 2 bases, the J end by 10 bases, with 13 bases between. CDR1 SGDLS and CDR2 YYNGEE come from the germline V gene. This CDR3 region has 13 residues. The CDR3 spells CASSVNPQSEQFF. The CDR3 coding sequence is TGTGCCAGCAGCGTGAACCCCCAGTCGGAGCAGTTCTTC.

This clone has more than one count but fewer than ten. The rearrangement links TRBV7-2 to TRBJ1-3; D call uncertain. The V end was cut by 2 bases, the J end by 2 bases, with 7 bases between. CDR1 SGHTA and CDR2 FQGNSA come from the germline V gene. The CDR3 has 14 amino acids. The CDR3: CASSLSAAGNTIYF. The DNA of the CDR3 is TGTGCCAGCAGCTTAAGTGCTGCTGGAAACACCATATATTTT.

This clone has only a few counts. CDR3 sequence: CASRETPGQGWTEAFF. The DNA for the CDR3 is TGTGCCAGCAGGGAGACTCCGGGACAGGGGTGGACTGAAGCTTTCTTT. J is TRBJ1-1 and V is TRBV5-5, with 10 bases matching TRBD1. CDR1 and CDR2 from the germline V gene are SGHKS and YYEKEE (reference sequence). This CDR3 region has 16 residues. V shed 5 bases, J shed 5 bases, and the junction held 12 bases outside the gene matches.

The rearrangement links TRBV7-6 to TRBJ1-2, with 9 bases fitting TRBD1. CDR1 and CDR2 (germline): SGHVS, FNYEAQ. This CDR3 region has 14 residues. The V gene end was trimmed by 2 bases and the J gene end by 8 bases; junction bases not matched to a gene: 6. The CDR3 protein is CASSLTGQGGGYTF. The CDR3 nucleotides read TGTGCCAGCAGCTTAACGGGACAGGGAGGAGGCTACACCTTC.

V and J are TRBV14 and TRBJ2-1, with D uncertain. Trimming took off 4 bases at V and 6 bases at J, with 13 bases between the two ends. Germline-derived CDR1 and CDR2 are SGHDN and FVKESK. The CDR3 is made up of 14 amino acids. CDR3 DNA: TGTGCCAGCAGCCCAGGTTTAGCTATCAATGAGCAGTTCTTC. Its translation is CASSPGLAINEQFF. The variable domain in full, completed from reference TRBV14 and TRBJ2-1, reads EAGVTQFPSHSVIEKGQTVTLRCDPISGHDNLYWYRRVMGKEIKFLLHFVKESKQDESGMPNNRFLAERTGGTYSTLKVQPAELEDSGVYFCASSPGLAINEQFFGPGTRLTVL.

The rearrangement joins TRBV5-1 to TRBJ2-5; D uncertain. The CDR3 totals 14 residues. CDR1 is SGHRS and CDR2 is YFSETQ in the germline V gene. The V end was cut by 0 bases, the J end by 0 bases, with 6 bases between. For the CDR3, the DNA is TGCGCCAGCAGCTTGGTCCCAGACCAAGAGACCCAGTACTTC. Amino acid sequence: CASSLVPDQETQYF.

The chain employs TRBV19 and TRBJ2-7, with D maybe TRBD1 (6 bases). This CDR3 contains 12 residues. Between the trimmed V and J ends, which lost 6 bases and 4 bases, there was a span of 10 bases. The V gene's germline CDR1 is LNHDA and CDR2 SQIVND (reference sequence). This CDR3 is CASRSRGYEQYF. The CDR3 bases are TGTGCCAGTAGAAGTAGGGGGTACGAGCAGTACTTC.

J is TRBJ2-6 and V is TRBV9; D is ambiguous. V gave up 0 bases and J gave up 2 bases, with 3 bases separating them. Germline lookup yields CDR1 SGDLS and CDR2 YYNGEE. This CDR3 comprises 14 residues. CDR3 nucleotides: TGTGCCAGCAGCGTAGCGGCTGGGGCCAACGTCCTGACTTTC. Protein product: CASSVAAGANVLTF.

V is TRBV30 and J is TRBJ2-5, with TRBD2 matching 8 bases. The CDR3 sequence is 12 residues long. Germline V lookup: CDR1 GTSNPN, CDR2 SVGIG (reference sequence). The trim removed 3 bases at V and 4 bases at J, leaving 1 base unmatched. The CDR3 DNA reads TGTGCCTGGAGCGGGGGGGGAGAGACCCAGTACTTC. It yields the protein CAWSGGGETQYF. The full variable domain, with the rest looked up from reference TRBV30 and TRBJ2-5, is SQTIHQWPATLVQPVGSPLSLECTVEGTSNPNLYWYRQAAGRGLQLLFYSVGIGQISSEVPQNLSASRPQDRQFILSSKKLLLSDSGFYLCAWSGGGETQYFGPGTRLLVL.

The chain joins TRBV10-1 to TRBJ2-2; perhaps TRBD1 as D (6 bases). Per the germline V gene, CDR1 is WNHNN and CDR2 is SYGVQD (reference sequence). The CDR3 extends over 13 amino acids. V lost 6 bases and J lost 4, with 9 bases in between. DNA for the CDR3: TGCGCCAGCAGCACACAGGGCACCGGGGAGCTGTTTTTT. Translation gives CASSTQGTGELFF.

This clone was counted once. V and J are TRBV19 and TRBJ2-2, with 8 bases fitting TRBD1. This CDR3 region has 13 residues. CDR1 and CDR2 from the germline V gene are LNHDA and SQIVND (reference sequence). V dropped 5 bases and J dropped 6; count of bases not matched to a gene: 2. The CDR3 reads CASSRQGSGELFF. CDR3 nucleotides: TGTGCCAGTAGTCGACAGGGGTCCGGGGAGCTGTTTTTT. The whole variable domain, remainder taken from reference TRBV19 and TRBJ2-2, is DGGITQSPKYLFRKEGQNVTLSCEQNLNHDAMYWYRQDPGQGLRLIYYSQIVNDFQKGDIAEGYSVSREKKESFPLTVTSAQKNPTAFYLCASSRQGSGELFFGEGSRLTVL.

J is TRBJ2-5 and V is TRBV7-8, with 12 bases fitting TRBD2. The CDR3 runs to 16 residues. Looked up from germline, CDR1 is SGHVS and CDR2 is FQNEAQ. The V and J ends lost 5 bases and 3 bases, in that order; junction bases with no gene match: 7. CDR3 residues: CASSRLRTSGKETQYF. Written as DNA, the CDR3 is TGTGCCAGCAGCCGATTGCGGACTAGCGGGAAAGAGACCCAGTACTTC.

The V gene is TRBV9, the J gene TRBJ1-2, with D possibly being TRBD1 (5 bases). Germline V gives CDR1 SGDLS, CDR2 YYNGEE. V was clipped by 0 bases and J by 1 base, with 7 bases between them. The CDR3 is made up of 14 amino acids. CDR3 protein: CASSVGGNNYGYTF. CDR3 nucleotide sequence: TGTGCCAGCAGCGTAGGGGGGAATAACTATGGCTACACCTTC.

This rearrangement joins TRBV6-6 to TRBJ2-6; D remains ambiguous. The V and J ends lost 2 bases and 4 bases respectively, with 9 bases between them. This CDR3 comprises 15 residues. Germline-derived CDR1 and CDR2 are MNHNY and SVGAGI (reference sequence). Written as DNA, the CDR3 is TGTGCCAGCAGTTACGAAGGGTACGGGGCCAACGTCCTGACTTTC. Translation gives CASSYEGYGANVLTF.

The chain couples TRBV9 to TRBJ1-4, with unresolved D. CDR1 is SGDLS and CDR2 is YYNGEE in the germline V gene. This CDR3 contains 16 residues. Trimming took 0 bases from V and 0 from J, leaving 9 bases between them. The CDR3 sequence: CASSVVQPATNEKLFF. In nucleotides, the CDR3 is TGTGCCAGCAGCGTAGTACAGCCTGCAACTAATGAAAAACTGTTTTTT.